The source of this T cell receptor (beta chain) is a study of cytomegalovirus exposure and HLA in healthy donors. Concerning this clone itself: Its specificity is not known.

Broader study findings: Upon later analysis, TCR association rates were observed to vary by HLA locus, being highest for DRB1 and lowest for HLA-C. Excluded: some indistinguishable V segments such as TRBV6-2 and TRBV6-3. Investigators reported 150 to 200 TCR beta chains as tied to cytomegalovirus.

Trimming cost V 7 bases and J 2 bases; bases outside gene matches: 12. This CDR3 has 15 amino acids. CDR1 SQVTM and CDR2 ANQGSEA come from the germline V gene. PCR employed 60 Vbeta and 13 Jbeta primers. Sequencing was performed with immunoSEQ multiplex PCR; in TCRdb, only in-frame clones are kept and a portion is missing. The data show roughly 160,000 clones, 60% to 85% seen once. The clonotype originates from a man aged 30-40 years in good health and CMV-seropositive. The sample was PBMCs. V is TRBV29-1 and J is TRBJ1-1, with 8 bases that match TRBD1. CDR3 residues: CSAGRQGASNTEAFF. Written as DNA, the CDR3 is TGCAGCGCCGGACGGCAGGGGGCCTCAAACACTGAAGCTTTCTTT.